This passage covers 28 T cell receptor beta chains from one sample sequenced in a study of metastatic and nonmetastatic thyroid tumors. Not a single patient had been given any form of treatment at any point before undergoing thyroid surgery. Using MiXCR, TCRdb re-called clones from the PCR reads. The sample lists tens of thousands of clones, approximately 13% seen once, with more than 8% in the top ten. Sequencing input: blood. The receptors stem from a female donor with papillary thyroid cancer or a benign thyroid nodule (not recorded which). Some clones in this sample may be carry-over from other donors' samples.

This clone was detected many times. Here the CDR3 reads CASSSTRITDTQYF. Written as DNA, the CDR3 is TGTGCCAGCAGTTCTACTCGGATCACAGATACGCAGTATTTT. The chain carries TRBV2 and TRBJ2-3; D ambiguous. V was trimmed by 5 bases and J by 2 bases, leaving 11 bases between them. The CDR3 loop spans 14 amino acids. Germline CDR1 is SNHLY and CDR2 is FYNNEI.

Note on this clone: One junction end does not reproduce the germline sequence, and a read error may be involved. The V call is TRBV7-3, the J call TRBJ2-7; 12 bases are a match to TRBD1. The germline V gene encodes CDR1 SGHTA and CDR2 FQGTGA. The CDR3 is 15 residues long. The CDR3 nucleotides read TGTGCCAGCAGCCAGGGACAGGGGGCGGCCTACGAGCAATACTTC. Protein: CASSQGQGAAYEQYF.

This clone showed up many times. The J gene is TRBJ2-5, the V gene TRBV24-1; 8 bases fit TRBD1. V was clipped by 9 bases and J by 7 bases; unmatched bases: 9. Germline assignment: CDR1 KGHDR and CDR2 SFDVKD. CDR3 length: 13 residues. The CDR3 loop is CATGQGQGGTQYF. DNA for the CDR3: TGTGCCACCGGACAGGGTCAAGGAGGGACCCAGTACTTC.

This clone was seen ten or more times. V usage is TRBV7-3 and J usage is TRBJ2-1; 7 nucleotides line up with TRBD2. Germline V gene sequence: CDR1 SGHTA, CDR2 FQGTGA. Germline trimming cut 4 bases from V and 7 bases from J; bases unmatched to any gene: 10. This CDR3 has 15 residues. The chain's CDR3 is CASSSLAGDYNEQFF. The CDR3 DNA follows: TGTGCCAGCAGCTCCCTGGCGGGAGATTATAATGAGCAGTTCTTC. Variable domain in full (rest from reference TRBV7-3 and TRBJ2-1): GAGVSQTPSNKVTEKGKYVELRCDPISGHTALYWYRQSLGQGPEFLIYFQGTGAADDSGLPNDRFFAVRPEGSVSTLKIQRTERGDSAVYLCASSSLAGDYNEQFFGPGTRLTVL.

This clone was recorded many times. A much larger clonotype is one base distant, so this may be a read error. The chain joins TRBV28 to TRBJ2-1; no reliable D call. There are 12 residues in the CDR3. The germline CDR1 and CDR2 sequences are MDHEN and SYDVKM. CDR3 sequence reads: CASTVENNEQSF. The CDR3 DNA is TGTGCCAGCACCGTGGAGAACAATGAGCAGTCCTTC.

This clone was seen ten or more times. CDR3 residues: CASIGEGGVADTQYF. In DNA form, the CDR3 reads TGTGCCAGCATCGGTGAAGGGGGAGTAGCAGATACGCAGTATTTT. The V gene is TRBV5-8, the J gene TRBJ2-3; tentative D call: TRBD1 (6 bases). Germline CDR1 SGHTS, CDR2 YDEGEE. Trimming took 6 bases from V and 4 from J, leaving 18 bases between them. The CDR3 sequence is 15 residues long.

This clone has a handful of counts. This could be a read error, since a much larger clone is one nucleotide away. V gene TRBV7-9 combines with J gene TRBJ1-1; D is unclear. V was cut by 8 bases and J by 6 bases, with 10 bases left in between. The CDR3 totals 11 residues. The germline V gene has CDR1 SEHNR and CDR2 FQNEAQ (reference sequence). CDR3 nucleotide sequence: TGTGCCAGCGGAAAAGGCGCTGAAGCTTTCTTT. Its translation: CASGKGAEAFF.

This clone has a count of ten or more. The rearrangement links TRBV24-1 to TRBJ2-2, with D uncertain. V dropped 0 bases and J dropped 8 bases, with 6 bases sitting between them. The CDR3 consists of 13 residues. Per germline, CDR1 KGHDR and CDR2 SFDVKD. As DNA, the CDR3 is TGTGCCACCAGTGATTTGCCCGGAGGGGAGCTGTTTTTT. This translates into CATSDLPGGELFF.

There are many counts of this clone. The J gene is TRBJ2-2, the V gene TRBV9; tentatively, D is TRBD2 (5 bases). The germline V gene encodes CDR1 SGDLS and CDR2 YYNGEE. The CDR3 spans 13 residues. V lost 3 bases and J 7 bases, leaving 10 bases between the germline ends. CDR3 DNA sequence: TGTGCCAGCAGCGGGACTGGGCTCGGGGAGCTGTTTTTT. Protein: CASSGTGLGELFF.

The table lists this clone with many counts. This chain links TRBV19 with TRBJ2-3; a weak D match, TRBD2 (5 bases). Germline CDR1 reads LNHDA; CDR2 reads SQIVND (reference sequence). Trimming stripped 2 bases from V and 2 bases from J, with 11 bases between. This CDR3 region has 15 residues. The CDR3 spells CASSIMRVSTDTQYF. The CDR3 DNA follows: TGTGCCAGTAGTATAATGAGGGTCTCCACAGATACGCAGTATTTT. The entire variable domain, with the rest obtained from reference TRBV19 and TRBJ2-3, is as follows: DGGITQSPKYLFRKEGQNVTLSCEQNLNHDAMYWYRQDPGQGLRLIYYSQIVNDFQKGDIAEGYSVSREKKESFPLTVTSAQKNPTAFYLCASSIMRVSTDTQYFGPGTRLTVL.

Comments on this clone: A much larger clone differs by one base, so this may be a read error. The gene calls are TRBV11-2 and TRBJ2-7; D remains unclear. CDR1 and CDR2 from the germline V gene are SGHAT and FQNNGV. Trimming cost V 1 base and J 3 bases, with 16 bases left between them. The CDR3 loop spans 16 amino acids. The CDR3 sequence is CASSLGFGVSGYEQYF. Here the CDR3 DNA reads TGTGCCAGCAGCTTAGGATTTGGGGTGAGTGGCTACGAGCAGTACTTC. Full variable domain (rest looked up from reference TRBV11-2 and TRBJ2-7): EAGVAQSPRYKIIEKRQSVAFWCNPISGHATLYWYQQILGQGPKLLIQFQNNGVVDDSQLPKDRFSAERLKGVDSTLKIQPAKLEDSAVYLCASSLGFGVSGYEQYFGPGTRLTVT.

This clone has a count of ten or more. The CDR3 spells CASSRGSQETQYF. In nucleotides, the CDR3 is TGCGCCAGCAGCCGAGGGTCTCAAGAGACCCAGTACTTC. The chain uses TRBV5-1 and TRBJ2-5; D perhaps matches TRBD2 (5 bases). The germline CDR1 and CDR2 sequences are SGHRS and YFSETQ. V lost 4 bases and J 2 bases, leaving 9 bases between the germline ends. There are 13 residues in the CDR3.

In this sample, this clone turned up many times. This chain uses TRBV12-3 or TRBV12-4 with TRBJ2-5; 7 bases line up with TRBD1. The length of the CDR3 is 14 residues. The ends lost 3 bases at V and 5 bases at J; junction bases unmatched: 6. CDR3 nucleotides: TGTGCCAGCAGTTTCGAGGGGGCGAGGGAGACCCAGTACTTC. It encodes CASSFEGARETQYF.

This clone was picked up a small number of times. This chain joins TRBV27 and TRBJ2-1; 12 nucleotides agree with TRBD2. Trimming removed 5 bases from V and 7 bases from J; junction bases left unmatched: 9. CDR3 length: 16 residues. The germline V gene encodes CDR1 MNHEY and CDR2 SMNVEV (reference sequence). The DNA of the CDR3 is TGTGCCAGCAGTCACCGACTAGCGGGAGCCGTAAATGAGCAGTTCTTC. Encoded protein: CASSHRLAGAVNEQFF.

This clone was recorded at least ten times. The chain is built from TRBV6-1 and TRBJ1-6, with D possibly matching TRBD1 (5 bases). V gave up 3 bases and J gave up 10 bases, with 10 bases separating them. The germline CDR1 and CDR2 sequences are MNHNS and SASEGT. The CDR3 sequence is 13 residues long. The DNA of the CDR3 is TGTGCCAGCAGTGAGACAGATAGGTCACCCCTCCACTTT. Residues: CASSETDRSPLHF.

Of note for this clone: The conserved closing phenylalanine or tryptophan is absent in this CDR3, likely reflecting a read error. The chain has TRBV7-8 and TRBJ2-7; TRBD2 aligns across 13 bases. Germline CDR1 and CDR2: SGHVS and FQNEAQ. The junction had 9 bases not matched to a gene; V was cut back by 8 bases and J by 5 bases. The CDR3 is made up of 15 amino acids. CDR3 nucleotide sequence: TGTGCCAGCGGCGTCGGGACTAGCGGGAAGGACGAGCAGTACTCC. Translated, it gives CASGVGTSGKDEQYS.

This clone was counted at least ten times. This sample also contains other DNA sequences that code for the same CDR3. J is TRBJ1-2 and V is TRBV5-1, with 8 bases that match TRBD1. V gave up 1 base and J gave up 1 base; unmatched junction bases: 18. The CDR3 extends over 20 amino acids. CDR1 and CDR2 (germline): SGHRS, YFSETQ. The CDR3 protein is CASSLQMSGAGTGDNYGYTF. CDR3 DNA sequence: TGCGCCAGCAGCTTGCAGATGTCGGGCGCTGGGACAGGAGATAACTATGGCTACACCTTC.

The chain uses TRBV7-6 and TRBJ2-1, with TRBD2 matching over 11 bases. Germline trimming cut 1 base from V and 0 bases from J; bases unmatched to any gene: 5. CDR3 length: 18 amino acids. Germline CDR1 reads SGHVS; CDR2 reads FNYEAQ. The CDR3 protein is CASSLGTSGGSSYNEQFF. The CDR3 region has the DNA TGTGCCAGCAGCTTAGGCACTAGCGGGGGTAGCTCCTACAATGAGCAGTTCTTC.

The V gene is TRBV7-9, the J gene TRBJ1-4, with 8 bases identical to TRBD1. V lost 5 bases, J lost 7 bases, and 12 bases stayed unmatched. Germline CDR1 SEHNR, CDR2 FQNEAQ (reference sequence). There are 16 residues in the CDR3. The CDR3 is CASSPGRTGIVEKLFF. CDR3 nucleotides: TGTGCCAGCAGCCCGGGGCGGACAGGGATAGTTGAAAAACTGTTTTTT.

At least ten counts were recorded for this clone. The J gene is TRBJ2-7, the V gene TRBV20-1, with D unresolved. This CDR3 region has 14 residues. The germline CDR1 and CDR2 sequences are DFQATT and SNEGSKA (reference sequence). The ends were cut back, 0 bases at V and 1 base at J, with 10 bases in the middle. CDR3 residues: CSARDRVFSYEQYF. In DNA, the CDR3 is TGCAGTGCTAGAGATCGGGTGTTTTCCTACGAGCAGTACTTC.

This clone was recorded many times. CDR3 loop: CASSLEVVREAFF. CDR3 DNA: TGTGCCAGCAGTTTAGAAGTGGTCCGTGAAGCTTTCTTT. This rearrangement joins TRBV28 to TRBJ1-1; the D is unclear. This CDR3 region has 13 residues. V lost 2 bases and J 7 bases, leaving 11 bases between the germline ends. CDR1 is MDHEN, CDR2 SYDVKM, per germline.

This clone was recorded at least ten times. J is TRBJ1-2 and V is TRBV6-1; D unresolved. The germline CDR1 and CDR2 sequences are MNHNS and SASEGT. The V end was cut by 6 bases, the J end by 5 bases, with 19 bases between. There are 15 residues in the CDR3. CDR3 in amino acids: CASSRPYSGGYGYTF. The CDR3 DNA is TGTGCCAGCAGCCGCCCTTACAGCGGTGGATATGGCTACACCTTC.

The table lists this clone with many counts. This chain joins TRBV20-1 and TRBJ1-1, with TRBD1 matching 9 bases. After removal of 5 bases from V and 2 bases from J, the junction contained 9 bases not matched to a gene. CDR1 is DFQATT, CDR2 SNEGSKA, per germline (reference sequence). This CDR3 is 15 amino acids long. CDR3 sequence reads: CSAAGTGQVNTEAFF. CDR3 in DNA: TGCAGTGCTGCCGGGACAGGGCAGGTTAACACTGAAGCTTTCTTT.

This clone is deemed medium-sized (0.01 to 0.1%). This chain uses TRBV28 with TRBJ2-7, with 7 nucleotides matching TRBD2. Losses at the gene ends were 6 bases for V and 3 bases for J; bases not matched to a gene: 8. The CDR3 is 14 residues long. Looked up from germline, CDR1 is MDHEN and CDR2 is SYDVKM. The CDR3 reads CASRAGELIYEQYF. The CDR3 DNA sequence: TGTGCCAGCAGGGCGGGGGAGTTGATCTACGAGCAGTACTTC.

This clone has at least ten counts. The chain joins TRBV10-2 to TRBJ2-7; TRBD1 aligns across 9 bases. Germline V lookup: CDR1 WSHSY, CDR2 SAAADI. The J segment lost 3 bases and the V segment lost 2 bases, leaving 5 bases of the junction unmatched. This CDR3 comprises 15 residues. DNA for the CDR3: TGCGCCAGCAGTGAGGGGACAGGGTCCGTCTACGAGCAGTACTTC. This translates into CASSEGTGSVYEQYF.

The rearrangement uses TRBV6-1 and TRBJ1-5, with 8 bases matching TRBD1. Germline-derived CDR1 and CDR2 are MNHNS and SASEGT. The CDR3 is 15 residues long. J was trimmed by 2 bases and V by 3 bases; bases with no gene match: 3. The CDR3 spells CASSDMDRGNQPQHF. The DNA of the CDR3 is TGTGCCAGCAGTGACATGGACAGGGGCAATCAGCCCCAGCATTTT.

This clone was counted ten times or more. The gene calls are TRBV7-8 and TRBJ1-5; 7 bases fit TRBD1. The junction had 2 bases not matched to a gene; V was cut back by 1 base and J by 5 bases. The CDR3 consists of 14 residues. Germline values: CDR1 SGHVS, CDR2 FQNEAQ. CDR3 sequence reads: CASSLGQGDQPQHF. Written as DNA, the CDR3 is TGTGCCAGCAGCTTAGGGCAGGGGGATCAGCCCCAGCATTTT.

This chain connects TRBV6-2 or TRBV6-3 to TRBJ1-1; D might be TRBD1 (5 bases). Germline V gene data show CDR1 as MNHEY and CDR2 as SVGEGT. The V end was cut by 6 bases, the J end by 8 bases, with 22 bases between. CDR3 size: 15 residues. This CDR3 reads CASRKSIPQNREAFF. The DNA of the CDR3 is TGTGCCAGCAGAAAGTCTATCCCCCAGAACAGGGAAGCTTTCTTT.